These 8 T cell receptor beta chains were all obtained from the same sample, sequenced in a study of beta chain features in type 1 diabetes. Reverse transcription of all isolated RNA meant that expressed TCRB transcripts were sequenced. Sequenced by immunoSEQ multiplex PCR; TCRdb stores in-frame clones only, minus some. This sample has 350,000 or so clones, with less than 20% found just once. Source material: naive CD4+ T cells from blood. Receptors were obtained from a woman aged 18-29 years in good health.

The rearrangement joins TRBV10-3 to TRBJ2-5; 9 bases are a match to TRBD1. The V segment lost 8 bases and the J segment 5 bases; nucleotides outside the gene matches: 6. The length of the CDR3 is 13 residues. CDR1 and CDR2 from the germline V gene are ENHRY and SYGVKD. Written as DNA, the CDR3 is TGTGCCATCGGAACGACAGGGGGGGAGACCCAGTACTTC. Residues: CAIGTTGGETQYF.

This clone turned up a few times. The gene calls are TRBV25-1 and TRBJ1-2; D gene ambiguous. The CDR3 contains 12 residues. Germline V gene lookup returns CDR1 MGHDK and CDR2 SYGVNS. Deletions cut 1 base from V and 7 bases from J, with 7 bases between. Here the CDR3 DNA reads TGTGCCAGCAGTGAATCCCCCGGTGGCTACACCTTC. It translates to CASSESPGGYTF.

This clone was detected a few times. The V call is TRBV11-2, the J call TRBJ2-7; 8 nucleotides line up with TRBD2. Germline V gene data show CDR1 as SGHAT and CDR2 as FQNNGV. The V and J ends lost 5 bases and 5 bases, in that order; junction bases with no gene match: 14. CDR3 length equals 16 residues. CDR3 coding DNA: TGTGCCAGCAGCCGAACAGGACTAGCTATTATTGACGAGCAGTACTTC. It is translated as CASSRTGLAIIDEQYF.

CDR3 DNA: TGTGCCAGCAGCACTGGACAGGTCCTCGCGGGGGAGCAGTACTTC. The encoded protein is CASSTGQVLAGEQYF. The chain links TRBV7-2 to TRBJ2-7; TRBD1 is a possible D gene (7 bases). This CDR3 spans 15 amino acids. With 5 bases removed from V and 7 bases from J, the gap between germline ends came to 21 bases. Germline-derived CDR1 and CDR2 are SGHTA and FQGNSA.

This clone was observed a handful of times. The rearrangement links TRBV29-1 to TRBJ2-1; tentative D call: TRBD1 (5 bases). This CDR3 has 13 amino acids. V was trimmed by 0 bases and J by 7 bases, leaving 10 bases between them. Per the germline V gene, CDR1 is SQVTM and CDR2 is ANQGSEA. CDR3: CSVEDPTENEQFF. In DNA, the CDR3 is TGCAGCGTTGAAGACCCGACAGAAAATGAGCAGTTCTTC.

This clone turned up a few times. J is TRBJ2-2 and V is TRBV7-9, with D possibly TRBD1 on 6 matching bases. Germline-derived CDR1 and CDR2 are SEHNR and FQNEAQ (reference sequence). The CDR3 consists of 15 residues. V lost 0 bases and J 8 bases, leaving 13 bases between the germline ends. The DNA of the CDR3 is TGTGCCAGCAGCTTAGCCCGGGGACAAACGGGGGAGCTGTTTTTT. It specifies CASSLARGQTGELFF.

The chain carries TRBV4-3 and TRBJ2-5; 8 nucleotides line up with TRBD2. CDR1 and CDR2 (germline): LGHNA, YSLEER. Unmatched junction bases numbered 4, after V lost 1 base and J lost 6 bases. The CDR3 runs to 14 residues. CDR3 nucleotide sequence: TGCGCCAGCAGCCAAGGGACTAGCTTACAGACCCAGTACTTC. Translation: CASSQGTSLQTQYF.

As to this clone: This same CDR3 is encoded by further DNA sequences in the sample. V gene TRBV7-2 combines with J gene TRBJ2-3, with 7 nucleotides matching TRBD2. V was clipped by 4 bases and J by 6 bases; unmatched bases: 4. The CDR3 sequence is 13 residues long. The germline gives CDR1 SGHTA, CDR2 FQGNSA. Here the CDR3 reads CASSSQGGDTQYF. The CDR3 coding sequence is TGTGCCAGCAGCTCGCAGGGAGGGGATACGCAGTATTTT.